The 26 T cell receptor beta chains reported below all come from one sample, sequenced in a study of shared clonotypes between healthy human individuals. Generated by immunoSEQ multiplex PCR, the TCRdb table keeps only in-frame clones and is missing some. The table lists over a million clones, 75% to 85% of them singletons, with roughly 0.57% in the top ten. Sequenced input: memory CD4+ T cells from PBMCs. Subset reported: CD45RA-negative fraction. Every receptor here comes from a man between 18 and 29 years old in good health. Some clones in this sample may be carry-over from other donors' samples.

The V call is TRBV6-6, the J call TRBJ1-4; D perhaps matches TRBD1 (5 bases). This CDR3 is built from 13 residues. V was clipped by 2 bases and J by 8 bases, with 9 bases between them. Per the germline V gene, CDR1 is MNHNY and CDR2 is SVGAGI (reference sequence). The CDR3 reads CASSYQGGEKLFF. The CDR3 DNA is TGTGCCAGCAGTTACCAGGGCGGGGAAAAACTGTTTTTT.

This clone was seen a few times. This chain links TRBV19 with TRBJ2-7; D ambiguous. This CDR3 is 15 amino acids long. Germline V gene data show CDR1 as LNHDA and CDR2 as SQIVND (reference sequence). The V gene lost 5 bases and the J gene lost 0 bases, with 14 bases spanning the gap. CDR3 residues: CASSLGLPYSYEQYF. The CDR3 nucleotides are TGTGCCAGTAGTCTTGGGCTTCCTTACTCCTACGAGCAGTACTTC.

This clone was seen a handful of times. The chain uses TRBV7-2 and TRBJ2-2; D gene uncertain. CDR1 SGHTA and CDR2 FQGNSA come from the germline V gene. The V and J ends lost 0 bases and 5 bases respectively, with 10 bases between them. CDR3 size: 15 residues. The CDR3 protein is CASSLAGPLTGELFF. The CDR3 DNA reads TGTGCCAGCAGCTTAGCGGGCCCTCTTACCGGGGAGCTGTTTTTT.

As concerns this clone: Other DNA sequences of this sample code for an identical CDR3. V and J are TRBV5-1 and TRBJ2-5; tentative D call: TRBD2 (6 bases). Germline V gene sequence: CDR1 SGHRS, CDR2 YFSETQ. The CDR3 runs to 14 residues. V lost 2 bases, J lost 2 bases, and 10 bases lay in between. In DNA form, the CDR3 reads TGCGCCAGCAGCTTTTCGGGAGTACAAGAGACCCAGTACTTC. As protein: CASSFSGVQETQYF.

This chain connects TRBV11-1 to TRBJ2-7, with 7 bases fitting TRBD2. This CDR3 comprises 14 residues. With V trimmed by 3 bases and J by 3 bases, 5 bases remained unmatched. Germline lookup yields CDR1 SGHAT and CDR2 FQDESV (reference sequence). The CDR3 spells CASSFPGGSYEQYF. CDR3 DNA sequence: TGTGCCAGCAGCTTCCCCGGGGGGAGCTACGAGCAGTACTTC.

The chain combines TRBV28 with TRBJ2-5, with TRBD2 matching 7 bases. CDR1 is MDHEN, CDR2 SYDVKM, per germline. V was pared by 2 bases and J by 2 bases, with 14 bases of the junction left unmatched. This CDR3 is 18 amino acids long. This CDR3 is CASSLSTSESTGQETQYF. The DNA for the CDR3 is TGTGCCAGCAGTTTAAGCACTAGCGAGAGCACCGGACAAGAGACCCAGTACTTC.

The chain is built from TRBV28 and TRBJ2-5; 8 positions agree with TRBD2. Germline values: CDR1 MDHEN, CDR2 SYDVKM. The CDR3 runs 15 residues. V lost 4 bases and J lost 5; bases outside the gene matches: 9. CDR3 bases: TGTGCCAGCAGTTCCCCTCGGGGGGGTTTGGAGACCCAGTACTTC. Residues: CASSSPRGGLETQYF.

The chain couples TRBV6-5 to TRBJ2-1; TRBD2 might be the D (6 bases). Germline V gene sequence: CDR1 MNHEY, CDR2 SVGAGI. There are 15 residues in the CDR3. Trimming took off 6 bases at V and 0 bases at J, with 12 bases between the two ends. The CDR3 nucleotides are TGTGCCAGCAGAAGCGGGTGGAGCTCCTACAATGAGCAGTTCTTC. This gives the protein CASRSGWSSYNEQFF.

The V and J genes are TRBV6-1 and TRBJ2-7; D perhaps matches TRBD1 (5 bases). The CDR3 loop spans 12 amino acids. CDR1 is MNHNS, CDR2 SASEGT, per germline. Trimming pared 5 bases from V and 7 bases from J, leaving 12 bases between. CDR3 DNA: TGTGCCAGCAGTACAGGTTATGGGGAGCAGTACTTC. This translates into CASSTGYGEQYF.

Only a few counts were recorded for this clone. The chain links TRBV6-6 to TRBJ2-4; possible D gene TRBD1, 7 bases. Trimming shortened V by 1 base and J by 9 bases, and 13 bases separated the two germline ends. Germline lookup yields CDR1 MNHNY and CDR2 SVGAGI (reference sequence). This CDR3 contains 14 residues. In nucleotides, the CDR3 is TGTGCCAGCAGTTACTTCCAGGGGGGCGGCATTCAGTACTTC. It is translated as CASSYFQGGGIQYF.

This clone was observed a single time. The chain is built from TRBV28 and TRBJ2-1, with 7 bases aligning to TRBD2. Germline assignment: CDR1 MDHEN and CDR2 SYDVKM. This CDR3 region has 15 residues. Losses at the gene ends were 7 bases for V and 5 bases for J; bases not matched to a gene: 11. The CDR3: CASMEGGIIHNEQFF. The CDR3 region has the DNA TGTGCCAGCATGGAGGGAGGGATCATCCACAATGAGCAGTTCTTC.

The chain combines TRBV27 with TRBJ2-6; 12 nucleotides line up with TRBD1. CDR3 size: 17 residues. V was pared by 5 bases and J by 4 bases, with 6 bases of the junction left unmatched. CDR1 and CDR2 (germline): MNHEY, SMNVEV (reference sequence). The CDR3 region is CASSRDRGPLGANVLTF. The CDR3 DNA reads as TGTGCCAGCAGTCGGGACAGGGGGCCTCTCGGGGCCAACGTCCTGACTTTC.

This clone has a handful of counts. This sequence joins TRBV18 and TRBJ2-1; 9 bases agree with TRBD1. CDR3 size: 15 residues. The ends lost 5 bases at V and 4 bases at J; junction bases unmatched: 6. The V gene's germline CDR1 is KGHSH and CDR2 LQKENI. CDR3 DNA: TGTGCCAGCTCATACAGGGGGCTTAGGTACAATGAGCAGTTCTTC. It codes for CASSYRGLRYNEQFF.

The chain is built from TRBV19 and TRBJ1-5; D not certain. V was trimmed by 8 bases and J by 2 bases, leaving 16 bases between them. This CDR3 spans 15 amino acids. Germline V gene lookup returns CDR1 LNHDA and CDR2 SQIVND (reference sequence). Written as DNA, the CDR3 is TGTGCCAGTCACCACGACGGCCTTGGCAATCAGCCCCAGCATTTT. This encodes CASHHDGLGNQPQHF.

This clone turned up a few times. The chain recombines TRBV19 with TRBJ2-6; 7 bases are shared with TRBD1. Germline V gene data show CDR1 as LNHDA and CDR2 as SQIVND (reference sequence). The ends lost 8 bases at V and 1 base at J; junction bases unmatched: 11. This CDR3 comprises 17 residues. CDR3 residues: CASHRDRPLSGANVLTF. The CDR3, as DNA: TGTGCCAGTCACAGGGACAGACCCCTGTCTGGGGCCAACGTCCTGACTTTC.

J is TRBJ2-1 and V is TRBV4-1; TRBD2 matches 9 bases. Germline CDR1 MGHRA, CDR2 YSYEKL. The CDR3 runs 17 residues. The junction had 12 bases not matched to a gene; V was cut back by 4 bases and J by 5 bases. The CDR3 nucleotides read TGCGCCAGCAGCCCCCAGCCTTCTAGCGGGACCAACAATGAGCAGTTCTTC. Its protein product is CASSPQPSSGTNNEQFF.

CDR3 DNA sequence: TGTGCCAGCAGTGAAATCGGCGGTGGAACCTACGAGCAGTACTTC. It codes for CASSEIGGGTYEQYF. The chain couples TRBV6-1 to TRBJ2-7; D gene unclear. The germline V and J ends were trimmed by 2 bases and 2 bases, with 13 bases remaining between them. The CDR3 has 15 residues. Germline V lookup: CDR1 MNHNS, CDR2 SASEGT.

The chain couples TRBV29-1 to TRBJ2-6; D perhaps matches TRBD1 (6 bases). The V and J ends lost 0 bases and 3 bases respectively, with 9 bases between them. The CDR3 contains 15 residues. Germline loops: CDR1 SQVTM, CDR2 ANQGSEA. CDR3 DNA sequence: TGCAGCGTTGAAGATCAAGGGGGTGGGGCCAACGTCCTGACTTTC. Residues: CSVEDQGGGANVLTF. The full variable domain, completed using reference TRBV29-1 and TRBJ2-6, is SAVISQKPSRDICQRGTSLTIQCQVDSQVTMMFWYRQQPGQSLTLIATANQGSEATYESGFVIDKFPISRPNLTFSTLTVSNMSPEDSSIYLCSVEDQGGGANVLTFGAGSRLTVL.

The V call is TRBV30, the J call TRBJ2-5, with 8 bases that match TRBD2. Germline CDR1 GTSNPN, CDR2 SVGIG (reference sequence). V lost 4 bases to trimming and J lost 2 bases; unmatched junction nucleotides: 3. CDR3 length: 13 residues. CDR3 DNA: TGTGCCTGGAATCCGGGGGGGCAAGAGACCCAGTACTTC. Amino acid sequence: CAWNPGGQETQYF.

The V and J genes are TRBV6-6 and TRBJ2-7; no reliable D call. The CDR3 is 13 residues long. CDR1 is MNHNY, CDR2 SVGAGI, per germline (reference sequence). Trimming left V 4 bases short and J 6 bases short, with 13 bases between. CDR3 protein: CASSLTWTGEQYF. In DNA form, the CDR3 reads TGTGCCAGCAGTTTGACCTGGACCGGCGAGCAGTACTTC.

The chain has TRBV7-9 and TRBJ2-5; D uncertain. Trimming left V 3 bases short and J 1 base short, with 9 bases between. The CDR3 loop spans 14 amino acids. Germline loops: CDR1 SEHNR, CDR2 FQNEAQ (reference sequence). The DNA of the CDR3 is TGTGCCAGCAGCTTGGCTGCCCGCCAAGAGACCCAGTACTTC. Protein: CASSLAARQETQYF.

The chain couples TRBV29-1 to TRBJ1-5; 7 nucleotides align to TRBD1. Germline assignment: CDR1 SQVTM and CDR2 ANQGSEA. This CDR3 is 13 amino acids long. Trimming took 6 bases from V and 5 from J; bases not matched to a gene: 7. This CDR3 is CSVAGQDYQPQHF. CDR3 nucleotide sequence: TGCAGCGTGGCCGGACAGGACTATCAGCCCCAGCATTTT. Variable domain in full (rest from reference TRBV29-1 and TRBJ1-5): SAVISQKPSRDICQRGTSLTIQCQVDSQVTMMFWYRQQPGQSLTLIATANQGSEATYESGFVIDKFPISRPNLTFSTLTVSNMSPEDSSIYLCSVAGQDYQPQHFGDGTRLSIL.

This rearrangement joins TRBV28 to TRBJ2-1, with 8 bases identical to TRBD2. The V and J ends lost 7 bases and 6 bases, in that order; junction bases with no gene match: 11. The length of the CDR3 is 15 residues. Germline loops: CDR1 MDHEN, CDR2 SYDVKM. The CDR3 bases are TGTGCCAGCACCCTCGGGACTAGAATCCCCAATGAGCAGTTCTTC. It codes for CASTLGTRIPNEQFF.

V usage is TRBV5-8 and J usage is TRBJ2-4; D gene uncertain. V was clipped by 0 bases and J by 5 bases, with 9 bases between them. In germline, CDR1 is SGHTS, CDR2 YDEGEE. This CDR3 region has 14 residues. The CDR3 DNA reads TGTGCCAGCAGCTTGGAGCAGTCGGAAAACATTCAGTACTTC. Its protein is CASSLEQSENIQYF. Together with reference TRBV5-8 and TRBJ2-4, the CDR3 gives the full variable domain: EAGVTQSPTHLIKTRGQQATLRCSPISGHTSVYWYQQALGLGLQFLLWYDEGEERNRGNFPPRFSGRQFPNYSSELNVNALELEDSALYLCASSLEQSENIQYFGAGTRLSVL.

The rearrangement links TRBV7-9 to TRBJ1-2, with a possible D match to TRBD1 (5 bases). The germline V and J ends were trimmed by 7 bases and 7 bases, with 25 bases remaining between them. The germline V gene has CDR1 SEHNR and CDR2 FQNEAQ (reference sequence). The CDR3 loop spans 16 amino acids. The CDR3 reads CASITGEGMNQGGYTF. DNA for the CDR3: TGTGCCAGCATTACGGGGGAGGGGATGAATCAAGGTGGCTACACCTTC. The whole variable domain, filled in from reference TRBV7-9 and TRBJ1-2, reads DTGVSQNPRHKITKRGQNVTFRCDPISEHNRLYWYRQTLGQGPEFLTYFQNEAQLEKSRLLSDRFSAERPKGSFSTLEIQRTEQGDSAMYLCASITGEGMNQGGYTFGSGTRLTVV.

This sequence joins TRBV7-2 and TRBJ1-1; no reliable D call. This CDR3 spans 14 amino acids. V gave up 5 bases and J gave up 5 bases, with 15 bases separating them. Germline V lookup: CDR1 SGHTA, CDR2 FQGNSA. The CDR3 sequence is CASSPGRRGTEAFF. CDR3 bases: TGTGCCAGCAGCCCCGGACGCCGAGGGACTGAAGCTTTCTTT.